A selection of T cell receptor beta chains follows, all from one sample in a study of cytotoxic CD8 clonotypes in ibrutinib-treated CLL. Method: immunoSEQ multiplex PCR; TCRdb's copy keeps in-frame clones and lacks some. The sample lists 200,000 to 250,000 clones, 70% occurring once. Sample: PBMCs, taken after 24 months of ibrutinib treatment. These receptors all come from a human donor with chronic lymphocytic leukemia. CDR3s include the opening cysteine and the closing phenylalanine or tryptophan. D genes are given only for firm matches. The size entry is marked missing in some rows and otherwise reads once, few, many or a size class.

>TRBJ1-2|NA|TRBV10-3|NA|12
TGTGCCATCATGGGCGGGGGACTTGGCTACACCTTC
CAIMGGGLGYTF
>TRBJ1-2|once|TRBV6-5|NA|13
TGTGCCAGCGGATCGCCCCCCCGGTTCGGCTACACCTTC
CASGSPPRFGYTF
>TRBJ2-7|few|TRBV28|NA|12
TGTGCCAGCAGCGTCGAAACCTACGAGCAGTACTTC
CASSVETYEQYF
>TRBJ2-7|NA|TRBV20-1|NA|11
TGCAGTGCTAGCGGGAGTGACGAGCAGTACTTC
CSASGSDEQYF
>TRBJ2-1|NA|TRBV29-1|TRBD2|17
TGCAGCGTTGAAGGGCGTCTAGCGGACGAAACCCTCGGGGAGCAGTTCTTC
CSVEGRLADETLGEQFF
>TRBJ2-7|NA|TRBV28|TRBD2|19
TGTGCCAGCAGTTCCCCAGCTAGCGGGAGGCTCCACTCTTCCTACGAGCAGTACTTC
CASSSPASGRLHSSYEQYF
>TRBJ1-2|NA|TRBV10-3|NA|13
TGTGCCACCACTCAGGACAGCAGCTATGGCTACACCTTC
CATTQDSSYGYTF
>TRBJ1-2|NA|TRBV7-9|NA|15
TGTGCCAGCACACGTGGGGACATCCCTAACTATGGCTACACCTTC
CASTRGDIPNYGYTF
>TRBJ1-2|NA|TRBV28|TRBD1|15
TGTGCCAGCAGTTTAGAAAGTACAGGGGGCTATGGCTACACCTTC
CASSLESTGGYGYTF
>TRBJ2-5|once|TRBV5-1|NA|13
TGCGCCAGCAGCCCGGACTTGAGGGAGACCCAGTACTTC
CASSPDLRETQYF
>TRBJ1-4|NA|TRBV7-9|NA|13
TGTGCCAGCAGCCCTCTTTTGGGGGTAAAACTGTTTTTT
CASSPLLGVKLFF
>TRBJ1-4|NA|TRBV7-9|TRBD1|16
TGTGCCAGCAGCCCACTGGGGGACAGTGATTATGAAAAACTGTTTTTT
CASSPLGDSDYEKLFF
>TRBJ2-7|few|TRBV28|NA|15
TGTGCCAGCAGTCCAGGGGGGACTCGATCCTACGAGCAGTACTTC
CASSPGGTRSYEQYF
>TRBJ1-5|NA|TRBV19|NA|13
TGTGCCAGTAGTAATGCGGCGCGTCAGCCCCAGCATTTT
CASSNAARQPQHF
>TRBJ2-1|NA|TRBV5-1|TRBD2|16
TGCGCCAGCAGCGGGGAGGGTAGCGGGTCGCACAATGAGCAGTTCTTC
CASSGEGSGSHNEQFF
>TRBJ2-7|NA|TRBV5-1|NA|13
TGCGCCAGCCGAATTGAGGGCAACTACGAGCAGTACTTC
CASRIEGNYEQYF
>TRBJ2-5|NA|TRBV30|NA|13
TGTGCCTGGAGTACTGGGGATTTGGGGACCCAGTACTTC
CAWSTGDLGTQYF
>TRBJ1-2|few|TRBV30|NA|11
TGTGCCTGGAGTGTAATCAGCGGCTACACCTTC
CAWSVISGYTF
>TRBJ2-5|NA|TRBV15|TRBD2|16
TGTGCCACCAGCGGAGGGACTAGCGGGAGGCAAGAGACCCAGTACTTC
CATSGGTSGRQETQYF
>TRBJ2-5|NA|TRBV7-8|TRBD1|16
TGTGCCAGCAGCTTAGAGGGACAGGGATCGGGAGAGACCCAGTACTTC
CASSLEGQGSGETQYF
>TRBJ2-7|NA|TRBV5-1|NA|15
TGCGCCAGCAGCCTCCGGCAGACCCCTCACTACGAGCAGTACTTC
CASSLRQTPHYEQYF
>TRBJ1-1|once|TRBV6-6|NA|14
TGTGCCAGCAGGCCAGTACTGGGGAACACTGAAGCTTTCTTT
CASRPVLGNTEAFF
>TRBJ1-2|NA|TRBV28|NA|15
TGTGCCAGCAGCGTAATAGGGGCCCAAAGTTGGGGCTACACCTTC
CASSVIGAQSWGYTF
>TRBJ1-1|once|TRBV2|NA|12
TGTGCCAGCGAAAGGGGCTACACTGAAGCTTTCTTT
CASERGYTEAFF
>TRBJ1-2|NA|TRBV18|NA|14
TGTGCCAGCTCACTAACCCAGGGCGACCGGGGCTACACCTTC
CASSLTQGDRGYTF
>TRBJ2-7|NA|TRBV7-9|TRBD1|15
TGTGCCAGCAGCTCCCAAGGACAGGGGAGCGACGAGCAGTACTTC
CASSSQGQGSDEQYF
>TRBJ2-5|NA|TRBV5-1|TRBD1|16
TGCGCCAGCAGCTTCCGGGACAGGGAGTTCGGAGAGACCCAGTACTTC
CASSFRDREFGETQYF
>TRBJ2-1|NA|TRBV9|TRBD2|12
TGTGCCAGCAGCGTACGGGGGGGAGAGCAGTTCTTC
CASSVRGGEQFF
>TRBJ2-3|once|TRBV9|NA|14
TGTGCCAGCAGCGTGAGCGGGAGCACAGATACGCAGTATTTT
CASSVSGSTDTQYF
>TRBJ1-1|few|TRBV10-3|TRBD1|12
TGTGCCATCAGTGACCAGGGGGAAGGGGCTTTCTTT
CAISDQGEGAFF
>TRBJ2-1|NA|TRBV15|TRBD2|15
TGTGCCACCAGCAGTCACCGGGACTACCAAAATGAGCAGTTCTTC
CATSSHRDYQNEQFF
>TRBJ2-1|NA|TRBV2|NA|11
TGTGCCAGCGTCCCTAGGAGTGAGCAGTTCTTC
CASVPRSEQFF
>TRBJ1-2|NA|TRBV10-2|NA|13
TGCGCCAGCAGTGAGTCGGGCCGCTTAGGCTACACCTTC
CASSESGRLGYTF
>TRBJ1-5|NA|TRBV10-3|NA|13
TGTGCCATCAGTGACCTTCTTTGGGAGCCCCAGCATTTT
CAISDLLWEPQHF
>TRBJ2-1|NA|TRBV6-5|TRBD2|16
TGTGCCAGCAGTTACGCTGGACTAGCGGGATACAATGAGCAGTTCTTC
CASSYAGLAGYNEQFF
>TRBJ2-7|NA|TRBV7-2|NA|12
TGTGCCAGCAGCACCAGTCCCTACGAGCAGTACTTC
CASSTSPYEQYF
>TRBJ2-3|NA|TRBV5-1|TRBD2|14
TGCGCCAGCAGCATAGCGGGGGCCTATGATACGCAGTATTTT
CASSIAGAYDTQYF
>TRBJ1-4|NA|TRBV28|NA|17
TGTGCCAGCAGTTTCCTCTCAGGGGCAGGGGTAAATGAAAAACTGTTTTTT
CASSFLSGAGVNEKLFF
>TRBJ2-3|once|TRBV5-4|TRBD1|18
TGTGCCAGCAGCTTGGCATCGAGGGGGCCGGAATTCACAGATACGCAGTATTTT
CASSLASRGPEFTDTQYF
>TRBJ2-7|NA|TRBV28|NA|14
TGTGCCAGCAGTTTACCTCTCCTAGGGTACGAGCAGTACTTC
CASSLPLLGYEQYF
>TRBJ1-5|once|TRBV6-5|NA|15
TGTGCCAGCAGTTACTCGAACCAGGGTTGGGAGCCCCAGCATTTT
CASSYSNQGWEPQHF
>TRBJ1-2|NA|TRBV6-5|NA|15
TGTGCCAGCAGTCTCGGACAAAGCCTGGACTATGGCTACACCTTC
CASSLGQSLDYGYTF
>TRBJ2-2|NA|TRBV5-1|TRBD2|14
TGCGCCAGCAGCCCTAGCGGGAGTGGCGGGGAGCTGTTTTTT
CASSPSGSGGELFF
>TRBJ2-1|NA|TRBV19|NA|15
TGTGCCAGTAGTATAGTGCAGGCTGGGTACAATGAGCAGTTCTTC
CASSIVQAGYNEQFF
>TRBJ2-2|NA|TRBV19|NA|14
TGTGCCAGTAGTATTGTCTCGGGGGCCGGGGAGCTGTTTTTT
CASSIVSGAGELFF
>TRBJ2-7|few|TRBV2|NA|13
TGTGCCAGCAGATACAGGACCGTCTACGAGCAGTACTTC
CASRYRTVYEQYF
>TRBJ2-5|NA|TRBV28|TRBD1|17
TGTGCCAGCAGTTTAGGGCGCCGAGGGACAGACCAAGAGACCCAGTACTTC
CASSLGRRGTDQETQYF
>TRBJ2-7|NA|TRBV28|TRBD2|14
TGTGCCAGCAAGGGGGCTAGCGGGGTCCGGGAGCAGTACTTC
CASKGASGVREQYF
>TRBJ2-1|NA|TRBV28|TRBD2|14
TGTGCCAGCAGTTTACCTAGCGGGAACGATGAGCAGTTCTTC
CASSLPSGNDEQFF
>TRBJ1-1|NA|TRBV19|NA|13
TGTGCCAGTAGTGTTCAAAAGAACACTGAAGCTTTCTTT
CASSVQKNTEAFF